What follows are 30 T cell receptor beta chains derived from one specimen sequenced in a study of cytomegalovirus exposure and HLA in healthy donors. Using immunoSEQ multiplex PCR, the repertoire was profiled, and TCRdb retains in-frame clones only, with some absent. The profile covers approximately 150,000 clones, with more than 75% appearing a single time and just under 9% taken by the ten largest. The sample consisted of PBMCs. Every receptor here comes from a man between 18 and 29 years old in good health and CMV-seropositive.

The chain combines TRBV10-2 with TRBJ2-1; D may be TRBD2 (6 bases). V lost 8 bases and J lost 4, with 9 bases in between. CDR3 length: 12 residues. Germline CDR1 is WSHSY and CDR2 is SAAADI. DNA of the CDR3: TGCGCCAGCCGGCTAGCGTACAATGAGCAGTTCTTC. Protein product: CASRLAYNEQFF.

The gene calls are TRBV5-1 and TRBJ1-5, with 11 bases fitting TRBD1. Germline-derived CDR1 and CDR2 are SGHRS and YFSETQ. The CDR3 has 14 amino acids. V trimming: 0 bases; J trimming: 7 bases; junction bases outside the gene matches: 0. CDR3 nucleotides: TGCGCCAGCAGCTTGGGGACAGGGGGCCAGCCCCAGCATTTT. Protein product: CASSLGTGGQPQHF.

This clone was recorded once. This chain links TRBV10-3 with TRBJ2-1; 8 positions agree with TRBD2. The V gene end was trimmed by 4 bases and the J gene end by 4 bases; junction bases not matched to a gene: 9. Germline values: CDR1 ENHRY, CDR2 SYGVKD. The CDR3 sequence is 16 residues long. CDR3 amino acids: CAISVQAGAVYNEQFF. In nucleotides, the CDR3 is TGTGCCATCAGTGTCCAAGCGGGGGCGGTTTACAATGAGCAGTTCTTC.

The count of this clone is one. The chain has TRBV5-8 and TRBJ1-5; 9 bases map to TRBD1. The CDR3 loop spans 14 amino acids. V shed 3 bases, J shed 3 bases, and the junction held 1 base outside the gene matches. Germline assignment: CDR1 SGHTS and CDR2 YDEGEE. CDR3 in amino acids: CASSYRGHNQPQHF. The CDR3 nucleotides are TGTGCCAGCAGCTACAGGGGGCACAATCAGCCCCAGCATTTT.

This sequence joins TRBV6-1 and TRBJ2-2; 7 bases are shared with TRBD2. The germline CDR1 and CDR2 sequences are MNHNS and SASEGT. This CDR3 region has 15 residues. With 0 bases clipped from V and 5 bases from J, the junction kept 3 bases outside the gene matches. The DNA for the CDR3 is TGTGCCAGCAGTGAAGCGGGAGGGCGGACCGGGGAGCTGTTTTTT. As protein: CASSEAGGRTGELFF.

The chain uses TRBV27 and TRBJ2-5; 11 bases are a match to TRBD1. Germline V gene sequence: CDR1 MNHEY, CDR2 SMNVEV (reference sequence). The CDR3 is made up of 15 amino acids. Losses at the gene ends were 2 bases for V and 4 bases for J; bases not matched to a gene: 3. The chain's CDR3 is CASSLGTGGGETQYF. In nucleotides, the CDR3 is TGTGCCAGCAGTTTAGGGACAGGGGGTGGAGAGACCCAGTACTTC.

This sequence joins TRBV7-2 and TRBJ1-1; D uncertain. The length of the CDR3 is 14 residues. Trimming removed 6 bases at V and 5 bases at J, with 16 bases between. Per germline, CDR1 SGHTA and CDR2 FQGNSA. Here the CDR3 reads CASRPSGRRTEAFF. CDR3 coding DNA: TGTGCCAGCAGACCCTCCGGGAGACGGACTGAAGCTTTCTTT.

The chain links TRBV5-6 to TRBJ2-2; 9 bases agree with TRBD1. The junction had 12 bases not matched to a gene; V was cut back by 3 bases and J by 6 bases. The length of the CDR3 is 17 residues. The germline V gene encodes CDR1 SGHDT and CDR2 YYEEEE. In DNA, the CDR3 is TGTGCCAGCAGCTGGACAATTAACAGGGGGCGGGCCGGGGAGCTGTTTTTT. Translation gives CASSWTINRGRAGELFF.

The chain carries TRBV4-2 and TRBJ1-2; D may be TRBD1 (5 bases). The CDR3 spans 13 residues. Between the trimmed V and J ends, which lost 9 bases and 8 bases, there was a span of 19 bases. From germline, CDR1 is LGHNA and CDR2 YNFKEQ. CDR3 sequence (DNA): TGTGCCAGGCTAATTTGGGGGGTAAGCGGCTACACCTTC. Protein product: CARLIWGVSGYTF.

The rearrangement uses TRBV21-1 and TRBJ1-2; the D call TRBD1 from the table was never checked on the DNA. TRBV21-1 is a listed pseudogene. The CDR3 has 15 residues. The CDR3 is CASSPTNREGYGYTF. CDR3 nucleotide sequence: TGTGCCAGCAGCCCTACTAACAGGGAAGGGTATGGCTACACCTTC.

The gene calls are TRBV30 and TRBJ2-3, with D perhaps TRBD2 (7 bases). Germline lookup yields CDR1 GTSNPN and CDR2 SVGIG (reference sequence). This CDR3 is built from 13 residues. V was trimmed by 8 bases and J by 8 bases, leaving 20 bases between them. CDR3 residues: CAGTPGRGGTQYF. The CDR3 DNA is TGTGCCGGCACCCCGGGGAGGGGGGGTACGCAGTATTTT.

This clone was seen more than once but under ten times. This CDR3 is CASSWGDGHFGYTF. CDR3 coding DNA: TGTGCCAGCAGCTGGGGGGACGGCCACTTCGGCTACACCTTC. This sequence joins TRBV5-6 and TRBJ1-2; tentative D call: TRBD1 (5 bases). Deletions cut 3 bases from V and 8 bases from J, with 17 bases between. CDR3 length: 14 amino acids. Germline assignment: CDR1 SGHDT and CDR2 YYEEEE.

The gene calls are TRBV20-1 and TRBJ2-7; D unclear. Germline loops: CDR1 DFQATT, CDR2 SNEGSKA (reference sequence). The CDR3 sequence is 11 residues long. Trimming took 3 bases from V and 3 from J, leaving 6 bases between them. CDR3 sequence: CSASSDYEQYF. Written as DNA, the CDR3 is TGCAGTGCTAGTTCAGACTACGAGCAGTACTTC.

Here the CDR3 DNA reads TGTGCCAGCAGCCAAGAGACAGCCAACTCCTACAATGAGCAGTTCTTC. Translation: CASSQETANSYNEQFF. V usage is TRBV14 and J usage is TRBJ2-1; TRBD1 might be the D (5 bases). Germline lookup yields CDR1 SGHDN and CDR2 FVKESK. The CDR3 covers 16 residues. The V gene lost 0 bases and the J gene lost 0 bases, with 9 bases spanning the gap.

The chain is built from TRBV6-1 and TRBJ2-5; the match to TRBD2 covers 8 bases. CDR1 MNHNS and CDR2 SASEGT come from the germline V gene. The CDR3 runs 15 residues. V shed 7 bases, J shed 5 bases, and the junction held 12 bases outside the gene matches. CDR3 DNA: TGTGCCAGCACCCGACCAGCGGGAGTTATCGAGACCCAGTACTTC. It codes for CASTRPAGVIETQYF.

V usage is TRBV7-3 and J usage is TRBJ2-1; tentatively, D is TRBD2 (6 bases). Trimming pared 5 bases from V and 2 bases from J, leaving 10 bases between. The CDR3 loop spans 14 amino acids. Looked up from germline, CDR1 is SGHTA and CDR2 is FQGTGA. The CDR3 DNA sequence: TGTGCCAGCAGCCCGAGGACTACCTACAATGAGCAGTTCTTC. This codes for CASSPRTTYNEQFF.

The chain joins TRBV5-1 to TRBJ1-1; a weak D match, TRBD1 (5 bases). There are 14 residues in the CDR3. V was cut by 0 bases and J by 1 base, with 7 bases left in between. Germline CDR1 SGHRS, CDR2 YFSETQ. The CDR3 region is CASSLGQKNTEAFF. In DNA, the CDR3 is TGCGCCAGCAGCTTGGGACAGAAGAACACTGAAGCTTTCTTT. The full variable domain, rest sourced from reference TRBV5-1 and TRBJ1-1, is KAGVTQTPRYLIKTRGQQVTLSCSPISGHRSVSWYQQTPGQGLQFLFEYFSETQRNKGNFPGRFSGRQFSNSRSEMNVSTLELGDSALYLCASSLGQKNTEAFFGQGTRLTVV.

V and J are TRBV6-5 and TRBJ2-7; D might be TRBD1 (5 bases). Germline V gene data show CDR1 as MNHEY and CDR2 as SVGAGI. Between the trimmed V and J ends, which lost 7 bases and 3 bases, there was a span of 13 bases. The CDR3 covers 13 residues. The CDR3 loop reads CASKIQVGYEQYF. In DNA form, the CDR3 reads TGTGCCAGCAAGATACAGGTGGGCTACGAGCAGTACTTC.

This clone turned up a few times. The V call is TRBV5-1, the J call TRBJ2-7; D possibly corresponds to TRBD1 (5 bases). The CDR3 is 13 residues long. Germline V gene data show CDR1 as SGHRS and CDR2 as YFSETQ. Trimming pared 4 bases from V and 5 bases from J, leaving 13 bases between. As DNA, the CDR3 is TGCGCCAGCAGCCTACGGACATTTGACGAGCAGTACTTC. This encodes CASSLRTFDEQYF.

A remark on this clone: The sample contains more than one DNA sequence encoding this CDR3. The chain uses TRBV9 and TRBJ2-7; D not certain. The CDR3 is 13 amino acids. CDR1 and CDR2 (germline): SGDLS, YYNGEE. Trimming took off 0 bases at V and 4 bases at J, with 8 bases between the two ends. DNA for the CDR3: TGTGCCAGCAGCGTAGGGTTAGCTTACGAGCAGTACTTC. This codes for CASSVGLAYEQYF.

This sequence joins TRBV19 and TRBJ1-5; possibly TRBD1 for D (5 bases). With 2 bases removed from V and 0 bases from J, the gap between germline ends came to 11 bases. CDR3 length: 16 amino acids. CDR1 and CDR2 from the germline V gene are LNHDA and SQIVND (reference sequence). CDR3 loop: CASSISLTVSNQPQHF. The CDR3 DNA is TGTGCCAGTAGTATAAGCCTGACAGTTAGCAATCAGCCCCAGCATTTT.

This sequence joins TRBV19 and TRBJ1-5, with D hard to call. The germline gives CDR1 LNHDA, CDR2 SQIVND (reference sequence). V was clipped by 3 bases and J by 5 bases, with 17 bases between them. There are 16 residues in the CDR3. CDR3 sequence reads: CASSMSSVSTYQPQHF. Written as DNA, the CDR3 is TGTGCCAGTAGTATGAGTTCGGTGTCAACCTATCAGCCCCAGCATTTT.

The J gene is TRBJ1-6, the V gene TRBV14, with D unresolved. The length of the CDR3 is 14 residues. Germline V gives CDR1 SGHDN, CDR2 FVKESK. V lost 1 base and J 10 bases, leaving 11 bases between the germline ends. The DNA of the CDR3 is TGTGCCAGCAGCCAAGTTGGGAGCCAGTCACCCCTCCACTTT. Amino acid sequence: CASSQVGSQSPLHF.

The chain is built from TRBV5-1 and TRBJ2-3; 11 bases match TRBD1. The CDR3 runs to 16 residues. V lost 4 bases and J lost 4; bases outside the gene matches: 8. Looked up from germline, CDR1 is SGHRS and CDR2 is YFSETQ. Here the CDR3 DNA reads TGCGCCAGCAGCCCCGACGGACAGGGGGCTTCAGATACGCAGTATTTT. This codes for CASSPDGQGASDTQYF.

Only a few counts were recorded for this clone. The CDR3 DNA follows: TGTGCCAGTATGCGGGACCCCCGGGACAACACCATATATTTT. Translated, it gives CASMRDPRDNTIYF. The rearrangement joins TRBV19 to TRBJ1-3, with D possibly matching TRBD1 (5 bases). V gave up 7 bases and J gave up 7 bases, with 17 bases separating them. Germline V gene data show CDR1 as LNHDA and CDR2 as SQIVND (reference sequence). This CDR3 is 14 amino acids long. Based on the CDR3 plus reference TRBV19 and TRBJ1-3, the full variable domain is DGGITQSPKYLFRKEGQNVTLSCEQNLNHDAMYWYRQDPGQGLRLIYYSQIVNDFQKGDIAEGYSVSREKKESFPLTVTSAQKNPTAFYLCASMRDPRDNTIYFGEGSWLTVV.

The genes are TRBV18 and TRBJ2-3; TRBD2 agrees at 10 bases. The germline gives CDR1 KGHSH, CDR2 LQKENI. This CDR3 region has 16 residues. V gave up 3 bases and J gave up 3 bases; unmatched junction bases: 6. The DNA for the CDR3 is TGTGCCAGCTCACCCCGGGGTAGCGGGAGGACAGATACGCAGTATTTT. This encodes CASSPRGSGRTDTQYF.

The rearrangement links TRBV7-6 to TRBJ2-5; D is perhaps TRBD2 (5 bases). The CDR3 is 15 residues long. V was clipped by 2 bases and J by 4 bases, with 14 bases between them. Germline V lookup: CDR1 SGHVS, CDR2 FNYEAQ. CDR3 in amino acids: CASSLLGARGETQYF. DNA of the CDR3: TGTGCCAGCAGCTTACTGGGAGCCCGGGGAGAGACCCAGTACTTC. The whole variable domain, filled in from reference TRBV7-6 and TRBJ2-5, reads GAGVSQSPRYKVTKRGQDVALRCDPISGHVSLYWYRQALGQGPEFLTYFNYEAQQDKSGLPNDRFSAERPEGSISTLTIQRTEQRDSAMYRCASSLLGARGETQYFGPGTRLLVL.

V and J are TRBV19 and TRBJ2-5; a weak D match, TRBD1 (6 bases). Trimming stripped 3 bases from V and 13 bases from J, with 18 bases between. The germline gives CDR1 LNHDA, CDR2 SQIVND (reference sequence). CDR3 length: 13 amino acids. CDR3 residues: CASSMTQQGPRYF. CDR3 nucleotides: TGTGCCAGTAGTATGACGCAACAGGGTCCCCGGTACTTC. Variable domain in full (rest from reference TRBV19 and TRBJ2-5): DGGITQSPKYLFRKEGQNVTLSCEQNLNHDAMYWYRQDPGQGLRLIYYSQIVNDFQKGDIAEGYSVSREKKESFPLTVTSAQKNPTAFYLCASSMTQQGPRYFGPGTRLLVL.

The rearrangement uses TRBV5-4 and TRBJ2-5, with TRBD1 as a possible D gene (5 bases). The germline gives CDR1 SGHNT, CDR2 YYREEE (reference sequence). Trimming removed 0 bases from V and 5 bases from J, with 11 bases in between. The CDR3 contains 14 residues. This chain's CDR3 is CASSLGGARETQYF. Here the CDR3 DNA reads TGTGCCAGCAGCTTGGGGGGCGCTCGGGAGACCCAGTACTTC.

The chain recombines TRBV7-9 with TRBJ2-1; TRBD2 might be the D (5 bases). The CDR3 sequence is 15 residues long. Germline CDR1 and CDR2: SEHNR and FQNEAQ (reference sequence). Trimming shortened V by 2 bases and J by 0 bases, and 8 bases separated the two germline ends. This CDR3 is CASSLIASSYNEQFF. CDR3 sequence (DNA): TGTGCCAGCAGCTTAATAGCGAGCTCCTACAATGAGCAGTTCTTC.